One sample yielded the 23 T cell receptor beta chains listed below, sequenced in a study of glioma-infiltrating T cells after dendritic cell vaccination (dated by TCRdb to about 2016). Receptor amplification or capture employed the immunoSEQ multiplex PCR assay. In TCRdb, the immuneACCESS table is reduced to in-frame sequences with V and J assigned. These tables do not hold every clone; where another copy was compared, an unresolved V gene accounts for under half, and the others remain unexplained. The sample profile shows about 73,000 clones; about four fifths of them were found once. The ten biggest clones cover around 2.3% of the sample. This material consisted of blood, taken before dendritic cell vaccination. These receptors were obtained from a human donor with glioblastoma.

This clone appeared once. The chain is built from TRBV6-5 and TRBJ1-5, with 7 bases fitting TRBD1. The germline CDR1 and CDR2 sequences are MNHEY and SVGAGI. The CDR3 length is 14 residues. J lost 5 bases, V lost 5 bases, and 6 bases had no gene match. CDR3 nucleotide sequence: TGTGCCAGCAGTCCCAGGGGGGCGGATCAGCCCCAGCATTTT. It translates to CASSPRGADQPQHF.

The J gene is TRBJ2-7, the V gene TRBV6-4; 10 positions agree with TRBD1. Germline V gene data show CDR1 as MRHNA and CDR2 as SNTAGT. This CDR3 spans 15 amino acids. The V segment lost 6 bases and the J segment 2 bases; nucleotides outside the gene matches: 7. Written as DNA, the CDR3 is TGTGCCAGCAGAAAAGACAGGGGGCAAGCCTACGAGCAGTACTTC. As protein: CASRKDRGQAYEQYF.

The V gene is TRBV7-7, the J gene TRBJ2-1, with D maybe TRBD1 (5 bases). Germline CDR1 SSHAT, CDR2 FNYEAQ (reference sequence). V was cut by 5 bases and J by 9 bases, with 14 bases left in between. The CDR3 length is 13 residues. CDR3 sequence: CASSEGVLGEQFF. CDR3 nucleotide sequence: TGTGCCAGCAGCGAAGGGGTACTCGGTGAGCAGTTCTTC.

The chain combines TRBV25-1 with TRBJ2-1; 8 positions agree with TRBD2. The V and J ends lost 7 bases and 0 bases, in that order; junction bases with no gene match: 5. The CDR3 runs to 15 residues. Germline V lookup: CDR1 MGHDK, CDR2 SYGVNS. Here the CDR3 DNA reads TGTGCCAGCACAAGGGCGGGGGGCTCCTACAATGAGCAGTTCTTC. Translating gives CASTRAGGSYNEQFF. Full variable domain (outside the CDR3, taken from reference TRBV25-1 and TRBJ2-1): EADIYQTPRYLVIGTGKKITLECSQTMGHDKMYWYQQDPGMELHLIHYSYGVNSTEKGDLSSESTVSRIRTEHFPLTLESARPSHTSQYLCASTRAGGSYNEQFFGPGTRLTVL.

The V gene is TRBV6-5, the J gene TRBJ1-6; D is perhaps TRBD1 (6 bases). The germline V gene has CDR1 MNHEY and CDR2 SVGAGI. This CDR3 comprises 15 residues. V was trimmed by 6 bases and J by 0 bases, leaving 9 bases between them. CDR3 DNA: TGTGCCAGCAGCAGACAGGACTCCTATAATTCACCCCTCCACTTT. Translation gives CASSRQDSYNSPLHF.

The count of this clone is one. The V and J genes are TRBV6-5 and TRBJ2-1; no clear D. V dropped 7 bases and J dropped 7 bases, with 11 bases sitting between them. This CDR3 spans 12 amino acids. Germline-derived CDR1 and CDR2 are MNHEY and SVGAGI. The CDR3 DNA sequence: TGTGCCAGCACCGGTGGTCGGAATGAGCAGTTCTTC. Amino acids: CASTGGRNEQFF.

This sequence joins TRBV5-1 and TRBJ2-5, with D hard to call. Germline V gene sequence: CDR1 SGHRS, CDR2 YFSETQ. This CDR3 is 12 amino acids long. V was trimmed by 4 bases and J by 5 bases, leaving 9 bases between them. CDR3 residues: CASSHVEETQYF. The CDR3 nucleotides read TGCGCCAGCAGCCATGTAGAGGAGACCCAGTACTTC. Looking up the rest from reference TRBV5-1 and TRBJ2-5 gives the full variable domain: KAGVTQTPRYLIKTRGQQVTLSCSPISGHRSVSWYQQTPGQGLQFLFEYFSETQRNKGNFPGRFSGRQFSNSRSEMNVSTLELGDSALYLCASSHVEETQYFGPGTRLLVL.

V usage is TRBV28 and J usage is TRBJ1-2; perhaps TRBD1 as D (5 bases). The V gene's germline CDR1 is MDHEN and CDR2 SYDVKM. The ends were cut back, 6 bases at V and 3 bases at J, with 17 bases in the middle. CDR3 length: 15 residues. This chain's CDR3 is CASSSGRTGDYGYTF. CDR3 in DNA: TGTGCCAGCAGCTCGGGGAGGACGGGGGACTATGGCTACACCTTC.

The chain uses TRBV5-6 and TRBJ2-4; a weak D match, TRBD1 (6 bases). With 0 bases removed from V and 7 bases from J, the gap between germline ends came to 11 bases. This CDR3 has 14 residues. The germline CDR1 and CDR2 sequences are SGHDT and YYEEEE. CDR3 loop: CASSLVTQGNIQYF. As DNA, the CDR3 is TGTGCCAGCAGCTTGGTCACCCAGGGGAACATTCAGTACTTC.

This chain uses TRBV5-4 with TRBJ2-7; D not resolved. The CDR3 runs 12 residues. Germline CDR1 SGHNT, CDR2 YYREEE (reference sequence). V was shortened by 3 bases and J by 2 bases, with 6 bases between the two germline ends. CDR3 nucleotide sequence: TGTGCCAGCAGCTCCGGAGCCTACGAGCAGTACGTC. Amino acid sequence: CASSSGAYEQYV.

The chain recombines TRBV6-1 with TRBJ2-2; 8 bases map to TRBD1. This CDR3 has 14 residues. Germline V gene sequence: CDR1 MNHNS, CDR2 SASEGT. The trim removed 1 base at V and 9 bases at J, leaving 4 bases unmatched. The CDR3 nucleotides are TGTGCCAGCAGTGAAGTGACAGGGGATAGGGAGCTGTTTTTT. It encodes CASSEVTGDRELFF.

This rearrangement joins TRBV5-6 to TRBJ2-1, with 8 bases lining up with TRBD2. In germline, CDR1 is SGHDT, CDR2 YYEEEE. The trim removed 2 bases at V and 3 bases at J, leaving 4 bases unmatched. This CDR3 is 15 amino acids long. The CDR3: CASSFYRGGYNEQFF. The DNA of the CDR3 is TGTGCCAGCAGCTTTTACCGGGGGGGCTACAATGAGCAGTTCTTC.

V gene TRBV5-1 combines with J gene TRBJ2-5; no definite D call. Near its end, the DNA agrees better with TRBJ2-7, so the J call may be wrong. The CDR3 spans 12 residues. CDR1 and CDR2 (germline): SGHRS, YFSETQ. The CDR3 nucleotides read TGCGCCAGCAGCTTGAATCTCTACGAGCAGTACTTC. Encoded protein: CASSLNLYEQYF.

The chain joins TRBV9 to TRBJ1-2, with D uncertain. Between the trimmed V and J ends, which lost 4 bases and 3 bases, there was a span of 10 bases. Germline CDR1 reads SGDLS; CDR2 reads YYNGEE. This CDR3 has 13 amino acids. CDR3 residues: CASSREEDYGYTF. For the CDR3, the DNA is TGTGCCAGCAGCAGGGAGGAGGACTATGGCTACACCTTC.

The table lists this clone with a few counts. The CDR3 bases are TGTGCCAGCAGCGTAGCTAGTGCAGATACGCAGTATTTT. Translating gives CASSVASADTQYF. The rearrangement joins TRBV9 to TRBJ2-3; D unclear. The ends were cut back, 0 bases at V and 4 bases at J, with 6 bases in the middle. The CDR3 sequence is 13 residues long. CDR1 and CDR2 from the germline V gene are SGDLS and YYNGEE.

The CDR3 DNA follows: TGTGCCAGCAGCTCGGGACTAGTCGTTGAGACCCAGTACTTC. Translation: CASSSGLVVETQYF. J is TRBJ2-5 and V is TRBV5-6; 8 bases agree with TRBD2. Looked up from germline, CDR1 is SGHDT and CDR2 is YYEEEE. Trimming removed 3 bases from V and 5 bases from J; junction bases left unmatched: 6. CDR3 length equals 14 residues.

The gene calls are TRBV19 and TRBJ1-1, with a weak D call TRBD1 (6 bases). Germline V gene data show CDR1 as LNHDA and CDR2 as SQIVND (reference sequence). The CDR3 is 13 residues long. V shed 8 bases and J shed 3 bases, with 13 bases lying between them. The CDR3 here is CASQENRDTEAFF. The CDR3 bases are TGTGCCAGTCAAGAGAACAGGGACACTGAAGCTTTCTTT.

The gene calls are TRBV7-3 and TRBJ2-2, with D perhaps TRBD2 (6 bases). V lost 4 bases, J lost 6 bases, and 9 bases lay in between. The CDR3 consists of 13 residues. Germline assignment: CDR1 SGHTA and CDR2 FQGTGA. The DNA for the CDR3 is TGTGCCAGCAGCTCGACTAGGTCCGGGGAGCTGTTTTTT. Translated, it gives CASSSTRSGELFF. Looking up the rest from reference TRBV7-3 and TRBJ2-2 gives the full variable domain: GAGVSQTPSNKVTEKGKYVELRCDPISGHTALYWYRQSLGQGPEFLIYFQGTGAADDSGLPNDRFFAVRPEGSVSTLKIQRTERGDSAVYLCASSSTRSGELFFGEGSRLTVL.

The chain employs TRBV5-6 and TRBJ1-6; 8 bases line up with TRBD1. Germline V gene sequence: CDR1 SGHDT, CDR2 YYEEEE. This CDR3 is built from 16 residues. The junction had 10 bases not matched to a gene; V was cut back by 4 bases and J by 7 bases. The CDR3 DNA sequence: TGTGCCAGCAGCGACCACCGACAGGGGTTAAATTCACCCCTCCACTTT. It translates to CASSDHRQGLNSPLHF.

The J gene is TRBJ2-3, the V gene TRBV5-1, with 7 bases lining up with TRBD2. CDR3 length: 19 residues. In germline, CDR1 is SGHRS, CDR2 YFSETQ. After removal of 0 bases from V and 0 bases from J, the junction contained 13 bases not matched to a gene. This chain's CDR3 is CASSLALSAGVFSTDTQYF. CDR3 bases: TGCGCCAGCAGCTTGGCGTTGTCGGCGGGAGTCTTTAGCACAGATACGCAGTATTTT.

This clone occurred once. The CDR3 spells CASRQGLKETQYF. CDR3 coding DNA: TGTGCCAGCAGGCAGGGACTGAAAGAGACCCAGTACTTC. V and J are TRBV5-4 and TRBJ2-5; tentative D call: TRBD2 (6 bases). The germline V gene encodes CDR1 SGHNT and CDR2 YYREEE (reference sequence). This CDR3 has 13 residues. Trimming cost V 5 bases and J 3 bases, with 11 bases left between them.

This chain uses TRBV5-1 with TRBJ1-5, with D possibly TRBD1 on 6 matching bases. CDR1 is SGHRS and CDR2 is YFSETQ in the germline V gene. Between the trimmed V and J ends, which lost 4 bases and 0 bases, there was a span of 11 bases. The CDR3 totals 15 residues. This CDR3 is CASSLGTSSNQPQHF. As DNA, the CDR3 is TGCGCCAGCAGCCTTGGGACAAGTAGCAATCAGCCCCAGCATTTT.

The chain couples TRBV5-1 to TRBJ2-7, with 9 bases identical to TRBD2. V lost 2 bases to trimming and J lost 0 bases; unmatched junction nucleotides: 3. The CDR3 sequence is 15 residues long. Germline lookup yields CDR1 SGHRS and CDR2 YFSETQ. The CDR3 protein is CASSFSGGSSYEQYF. DNA of the CDR3: TGCGCCAGCAGCTTCAGCGGGGGGAGCTCCTACGAGCAGTACTTC.